Sequencing of this TCR beta chain was carried out in a study of shared clonotypes between healthy human individuals (dated by TCRdb to the early 2020s). Turning to the overall study: The cohort comprised a couple of women and a few men aged 18 to 49 years. Per donor, three plates each were used for CD4 naive and CD4 memory, two for CD8 naive, and one for CD8 memory. To estimate repertoire size and how much clonotype sharing occurs between individuals, the study deeply sequenced the blood TCR repertoires of about five healthy adults. Different laboratories and diverse techniques were used to prepare libraries and sequence TCR repertoires, to increase sequencing depth and limit assay-specific biases. Leukapheresis yielded between about 0.9 and 8.9 billion PBMCs per donor. Broader findings and caveats from the paper: Compared with non-shared clonotypes, clonotypes shared by all four sorted-subset donors had higher generation probabilities. Because the study included a small number of donors, the genetic and exposure-history diversity represented was limited. Sharing across a few donors was observed for about 5% of naive CD4, 3% to 3.5% of naive CD8, 2% to 2.5% of memory CD4, and about 0.4% of memory CD8 clonotypes. Naive subsets generally had larger estimated clonotype richness than memory subsets did. Sampling was restricted to blood, and TCR repertoires in tissues likely differ from the TCR repertoires found in blood. Pairwise subsampling led to the expectation that sequencing depth would affect the degree of clonotype sharing among donors. Even with the large sequencing depth, rarefaction of the sorted-subset datasets indicated that sequencing was incomplete.

The donors were healthy, HIV-negative adults with no recently reported acute infections or vaccinations. Every donor was a Caucasian adult residing in Nashville, Tennessee, USA. CD4+ T cells were enriched through magnetic negative selection, after which naive cells were positively selected on CD45RA and the remaining negative fraction served as the memory subset. After blood collection by leukapheresis, PBMCs were isolated using Ficoll-Histopaque density gradient centrifugation and then cryopreserved in the vapor phase of liquid nitrogen. Analytical flow cytometry was used to check the purity and quantity of every magnetically sorted T cell population. From each sorted fraction, genomic DNA was isolated and quantified by UV absorbance on a Nanodrop 2000c. On this clone itself: Its antigen is still unknown. It has no much larger one-base neighbor in the sample; base qualities were not kept.

The CDR3, from cysteine to phenylalanine, totals 15 residues. Only CDR3 DNA is held: 45 bases, read in frame from base 1. As encoded in the germline V gene (reference sequence), CDR1 is SEHNR while CDR2 is FQNEAQ. V is pruned by 8 bases and J by 11 bases, leaving 17 bases of the junction without a gene match. Using the deep immunoSEQ assay, TCR CDR3 regions were amplified from genomic DNA by multiplex PCR. Extracted genomic DNA from each cell subset was distributed evenly across all wells of several immunoSEQ 96-well plates, and each plate was treated as a replicate. Each replicate PCR for sorted subsets received about 180 ng genomic DNA, equal to roughly 29,000 T cell genomes. Purified libraries were measured with a Qubit 3.0 fluorometer, size-checked on a Bioanalyzer 2100, and measured again with the KAPA Library Quantification kit. A separate single-read 150-cycle Illumina NextSeq 550 flow cell was used to sequence each immunoSEQ 96-well plate. In the source study's methods: Because only junctional sequences without quality scores were contained in the immunoSEQ output, filtering matching that applied to full-length reads could not be performed. Sequences were annotated with PyIR, a Python wrapper for IgBLAST v1.9, and V/J genes and CDR3 were assigned using IMGT germline references. Reads were removed for weak V/J assignments (E-value above 1e-6), missing CDR3, stop codons, out-of-frame junctions, or ambiguous translated residues. V3J clonotypes were defined as sequences sharing an identical inferred V gene, J gene, and CDR3 amino acid sequence. Percentage overlap between repertoires was computed as shared unique clonotypes divided by the size of the smaller repertoire. Three approaches were used to assess repertoire richness: RTK rarefaction, the Chao1 estimator, and Recon v2.1 estimates of unobserved clonotypes. Generation probabilities for all TCRbeta clonotypes obtained by the gDNA method from a handful of donors were computed using OLGA. Not all clones reach the TCRdb copy of this immuneACCESS table, which keeps in-frame sequences only. Checked studies attribute under half of the gap to unresolved V genes and leave the rest unexplained. The DNA gave D and trimming, while V, J and clone size come from that table. The sample data list around 750,000 clones, and roughly 70% of these were observed just once. The ten largest clones represent roughly 1.7% of the sample.

This TCR was recovered from a woman aged 25 to 45 in good health. The chain couples TRBV7-9 to TRBJ2-5; 10 bases in the middle match TRBD2. Sequencing was performed on memory CD4+ T cells sorted from blood. The sample's cell subset or site label, in plain terms: CD45RA-negative fraction. The encoded CDR3 is CASAKGGLANREQYF. The sequenced DNA is TGTGCCAGCGCAAAAGGGGGACTAGCGAATCGGGAGCAGTACTTC. The full variable domain, completed from the reference TRBV7-9 and TRBJ2-5 proteins outside the CDR3, reads DTGVSQNPRHKITKRGQNVTFRCDPISEHNRLYWYRQTLGQGPEFLTYFQNEAQLEKSRLLSDRFSAERPKGSFSTLEIQRTEQGDSAMYLCASAKGGLANREQYFGPGTRLLVL.